Listed below are T cell receptor beta chains from one sample, sequenced in a study of CD8+ T cells in alopecia areata. The repertoire was sequenced with immunoSEQ multiplex PCR; TCRdb's copy has only in-frame clones and lacks some. In the table there are about 200,000 clones, over 45% of which are singletons. The material sequenced was CD4+ T cells sorted from blood, taken at week 24, from a patient treated with tofacitinib. The origin of the receptors is a human donor with alopecia areata. CDR3s include the opening cysteine and the closing phenylalanine or tryptophan. Fields, in order: CDR3 length, clone size, V gene, D gene, J gene, CDR3 protein, CDR3 DNA. D genes are given only for firm matches. Clone size is not always given. Where it is, it says once, few, many or a class for expanded clones.

16,.,TRBV7-2,TRBD2,TRBJ2-3,CASSLLAGGLGDTQYF,TGTGCCAGCAGCTTACTAGCGGGGGGGCTGGGAGATACGCAGTATTTT
13,few,TRBV4-2,.,TRBJ2-3,CASSQDTEDTQYF,TGTGCCAGCAGCCAAGATACGGAGGATACGCAGTATTTT
16,.,TRBV7-2,TRBD1,TRBJ2-7,CASSGGQGTHSYEQYF,TGTGCCAGCAGCGGGGGACAGGGGACCCACTCCTACGAGCAGTACTTC
16,.,TRBV4-1,TRBD2,TRBJ2-3,CASSQGSGRSTDTQYF,TGCGCCAGCAGCCAAGGAAGCGGGAGGAGCACAGATACGCAGTATTTT
13,.,TRBV15,.,TRBJ1-1,CATRGGFNTEAFF,TGTGCCACCAGGGGAGGGTTTAACACTGAAGCTTTCTTT
13,.,TRBV2,TRBD1,TRBJ1-2,CASSEWDSGGYTF,TGTGCCAGCAGTGAATGGGACAGCGGTGGCTACACCTTC
14,.,TRBV29-1,.,TRBJ2-2,CSVGRTANTGELFF,TGCAGCGTTGGTCGGACAGCGAACACCGGGGAGCTGTTTTTT
14,.,TRBV25-1,.,TRBJ2-7,CASSESNGDYEQYF,TGTGCCAGCAGTGAATCGAACGGGGACTACGAGCAGTACTTC
14,.,TRBV30,.,TRBJ1-1,CAWKWGQRNTEAFF,TGTGCCTGGAAGTGGGGTCAAAGGAACACTGAAGCTTTCTTT
13,.,TRBV27,.,TRBJ2-7,CASSFSDMYEQYF,TGTGCCAGCAGTTTCTCCGACATGTACGAGCAGTACTTC
14,.,TRBV7-2,.,TRBJ1-5,CASSLARAGQPQHF,TGTGCCAGCAGCTTGGCCCGGGCGGGACAGCCCCAGCATTTT
15,.,TRBV11-2,.,TRBJ1-2,CASSLDPGAVGGYTF,TGTGCCAGCAGCTTAGATCCCGGAGCGGTGGGTGGCTACACCTTC
13,.,TRBV29-1,.,TRBJ2-7,CSVAPGAMVEQYF,TGCAGCGTTGCTCCCGGGGCCATGGTTGAGCAGTACTTC
13,few,TRBV5-5,TRBD2,TRBJ2-5,CASSLPGGETQYF,TGTGCCAGCAGCTTGCCGGGGGGAGAGACCCAGTACTTC
12,.,TRBV2,.,TRBJ1-4,CASRGPNEKLFF,TGTGCCAGCAGGGGGCCTAATGAAAAACTGTTTTTT
15,.,TRBV29-1,.,TRBJ2-7,CSVEDRTGLSYEQYF,TGCAGCGTTGAAGATCGAACAGGGCTCTCCTACGAGCAGTACTTC
14,.,TRBV19,.,TRBJ1-5,CASSIVTGLRPQHF,TGTGCCAGTAGTATAGTCACAGGGCTGCGGCCCCAGCATTTT
14,.,TRBV5-4,TRBD2,TRBJ2-7,CASSFGGSSYEQYF,TGTGCCAGCAGCTTCGGGGGGAGCTCCTACGAGCAGTACTTC
13,once,TRBV28,.,TRBJ2-7,CASSPGRNYEQYF,TGTGCCAGCAGTCCCGGACGGAATTACGAGCAGTACTTC
14,.,TRBV5-1,.,TRBJ1-2,CASSLAGQGGGYTF,TGCGCCAGCAGCTTGGCGGGGCAGGGCGGCGGCTACACCTTC
13,few,TRBV7-2,.,TRBJ2-5,CASSPVTEETQYF,TGTGCCAGCAGCCCAGTGACAGAAGAGACCCAGTACTTC
15,.,TRBV18,.,TRBJ2-7,CASSPDGGPSYEQYF,TGTGCCAGCTCGCCCGACGGGGGGCCCTCCTACGAGCAGTACTTC
15,.,TRBV4-2,.,TRBJ1-2,CASSQVSTTNYGYTF,TGTGCCAGCAGCCAAGTTTCCACTACTAACTATGGCTACACCTTC
14,.,TRBV6-6,.,TRBJ1-6,CASSYEGTNSPLHF,TGTGCCAGCAGTTACGAGGGGACTAATTCACCCCTCCACTTT
14,.,TRBV27,.,TRBJ1-2,CASSLRDKFGGYTF,TGTGCCAGCAGTCTCCGGGACAAATTCGGTGGCTACACCTTC
13,.,TRBV9,.,TRBJ1-4,CASSVQMGEKLFF,TGTGCCAGCAGCGTACAGATGGGGGAAAAACTGTTTTTT
14,few,TRBV29-1,TRBD2,TRBJ2-7,CSVPSSGREGEQYF,TGCAGCGTGCCTTCTAGCGGGAGGGAAGGGGAGCAGTACTTC
15,.,TRBV18,TRBD1,TRBJ2-7,CASSRATGQNYEQYF,TGTGCCAGCTCACGCGCGACGGGACAGAACTACGAGCAGTACTTC
15,few,TRBV27,.,TRBJ2-6,CASSFKGSGANVLTF,TGTGCCAGCAGTTTTAAGGGCTCTGGGGCCAACGTCCTGACTTTC
15,few,TRBV7-2,.,TRBJ2-7,CASTLRGTEGAEQYF,TGTGCCAGCACACTTCGGGGGACGGAGGGTGCCGAGCAGTACTTC
15,few,TRBV5-1,.,TRBJ1-1,CASSLETGSNTEAFF,TGCGCCAGCAGCTTAGAGACAGGTTCGAACACTGAAGCTTTCTTT
14,.,TRBV27,.,TRBJ1-6,CASSPARDASPLHF,TGTGCCAGCAGCCCAGCCCGGGATGCGTCACCCCTCCACTTT
13,.,TRBV4-2,TRBD1,TRBJ1-1,CASGQAGNTEAFF,TGTGCCAGCGGACAGGCAGGGAACACTGAAGCTTTCTTT
11,once,TRBV6-5,.,TRBJ2-7,CASSATGEQYF,TGTGCCAGCAGCGCGACCGGCGAGCAGTACTTC
11,.,TRBV21-1,.,TRBJ2-5,CASGQGETQYF,TGTGCCAGCGGACAGGGAGAGACCCAGTACTTC
16,few,TRBV4-3,.,TRBJ2-7,CASSQDGFGGDYEQYF,TGCGCCAGCAGCCAAGATGGCTTCGGGGGAGACTACGAGCAGTACTTC
18,.,TRBV5-1,TRBD2,TRBJ2-5,CASSRVFEGGRSQETQYF,TGCGCCAGCAGCCGTGTATTCGAGGGCGGGAGATCTCAAGAGACCCAGTACTTC